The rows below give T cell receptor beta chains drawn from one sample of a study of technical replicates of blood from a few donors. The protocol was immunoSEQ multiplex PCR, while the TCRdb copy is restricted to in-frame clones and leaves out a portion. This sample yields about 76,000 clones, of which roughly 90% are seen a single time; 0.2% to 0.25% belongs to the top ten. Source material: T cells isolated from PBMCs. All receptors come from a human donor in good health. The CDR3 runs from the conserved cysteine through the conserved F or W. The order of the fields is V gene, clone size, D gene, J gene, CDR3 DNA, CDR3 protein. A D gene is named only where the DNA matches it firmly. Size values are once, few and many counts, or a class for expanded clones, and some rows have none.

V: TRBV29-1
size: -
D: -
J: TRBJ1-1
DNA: TGCAGCGTTGAAGACGACAGTAGGTGGAACACTGAAGCTTTCTTT
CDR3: CSVEDDSRWNTEAFF

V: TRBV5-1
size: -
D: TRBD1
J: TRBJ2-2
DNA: TGCGCCAGCAGCTTGGACAGGGGCACCGGGGAGCTGTTTTTT
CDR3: CASSLDRGTGELFF

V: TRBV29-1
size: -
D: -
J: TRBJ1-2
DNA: TGCAGCGCGCCCCGGGAGTATGGCTACACCTTC
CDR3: CSAPREYGYTF

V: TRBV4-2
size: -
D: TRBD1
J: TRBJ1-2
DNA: TGTGCCAGCAGCTACGCGCGACAGGGGGTTACTGGCTACACCTTC
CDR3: CASSYARQGVTGYTF

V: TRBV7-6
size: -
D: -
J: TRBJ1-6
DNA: TGTGCCAGCACCTCCGGGGTAGGCTCACCCCTCCACTTT
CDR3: CASTSGVGSPLHF

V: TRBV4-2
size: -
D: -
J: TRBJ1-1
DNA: TGTGCCAGCAGCCAAGGGGGGGTTGGGAACACTGAAGCTTTCTTT
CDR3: CASSQGGVGNTEAFF

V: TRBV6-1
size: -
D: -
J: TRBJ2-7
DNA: TGTGCCAGCAGTGTTGTCCTCTCCTACGAGCAGTACTTC
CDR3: CASSVVLSYEQYF

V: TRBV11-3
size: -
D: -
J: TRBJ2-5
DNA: TGTGCCAGCAGCTTAGGAGCTAGCCTGGGTGAGACCCAGTACTTC
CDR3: CASSLGASLGETQYF

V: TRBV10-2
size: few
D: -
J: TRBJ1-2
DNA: TGCGCCAGCAGTAGCGGCAGGGGTTACGGCGGCTACACCTTC
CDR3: CASSSGRGYGGYTF

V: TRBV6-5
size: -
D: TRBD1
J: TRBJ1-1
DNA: TGTGCCAGCAGTAAAAGGACAGGGGGCATGGGTGAAGCTTTCTTT
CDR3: CASSKRTGGMGEAFF

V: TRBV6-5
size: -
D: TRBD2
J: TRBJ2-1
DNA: TGTGCCAGCAGTTACACCAGCGGGAGTGAGCAGTTCTTC
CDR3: CASSYTSGSEQFF

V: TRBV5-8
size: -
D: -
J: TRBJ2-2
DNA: TGTGCCAGCCGGGGGTCCACCGGGGAGCTGTTTTTT
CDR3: CASRGSTGELFF

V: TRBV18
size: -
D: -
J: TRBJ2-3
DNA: TGTGCCAGCTCACCCCAAGCGGATACGCAGTATTTT
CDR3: CASSPQADTQYF

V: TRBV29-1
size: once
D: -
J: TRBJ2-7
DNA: TGCAGCGTTGAGACAGCCAGGAGCTACGAGCAGTACTTC
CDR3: CSVETARSYEQYF

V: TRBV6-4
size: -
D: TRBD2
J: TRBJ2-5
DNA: TGTGCCAGCAGTGACTCTTTGGGGCTAGCGGGAGTAGAGACCCAGTACTTC
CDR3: CASSDSLGLAGVETQYF

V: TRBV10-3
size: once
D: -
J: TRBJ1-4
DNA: TGTGCCATCCGGGACAATAATGAAAAACTGTTTTTT
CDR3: CAIRDNNEKLFF

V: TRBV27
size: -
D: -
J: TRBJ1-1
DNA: TGTGCCAGCAGAACACGGGACACTGAAGCTTTCTTT
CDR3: CASRTRDTEAFF

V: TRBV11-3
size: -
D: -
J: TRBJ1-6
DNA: TGTGCCAGCAGCTCCCGAAGGGGAGGCCCCACTTCACCCCTCCACTTT
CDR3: CASSSRRGGPTSPLHF

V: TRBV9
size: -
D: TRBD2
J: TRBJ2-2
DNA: TGTGCCAGCAGCGTTAGCGGGGGGAACACCGGGGAGCTGTTTTTT
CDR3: CASSVSGGNTGELFF

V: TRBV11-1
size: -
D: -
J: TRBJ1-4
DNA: TGTGCCAGCAGCTTACAAGAGGGTGAAAAACTGTTTTTT
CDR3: CASSLQEGEKLFF

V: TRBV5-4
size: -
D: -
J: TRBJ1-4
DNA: TGTGCCAGCAGCGACATGGGACAAACAGGTGAAAAACTGTTTTTT
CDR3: CASSDMGQTGEKLFF

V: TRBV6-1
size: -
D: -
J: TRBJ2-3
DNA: TGTGCCAGCCGATTACAGGGAGGCACAGATACGCAGTATTTT
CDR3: CASRLQGGTDTQYF

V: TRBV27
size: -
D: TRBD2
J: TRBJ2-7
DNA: TGTGCCAGCAGTTCCCGGACTAGTAACGACGAGCAGTACTTC
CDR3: CASSSRTSNDEQYF

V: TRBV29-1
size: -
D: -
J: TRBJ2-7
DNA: TGCAGCGTTGGTGTGACTACCTACGAGCAGTACTTC
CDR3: CSVGVTTYEQYF

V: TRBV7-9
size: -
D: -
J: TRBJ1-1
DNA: TGTGCCAGCAGCCCCTCGGACAGTATCGTCACTGAAGCTTTCTTT
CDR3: CASSPSDSIVTEAFF

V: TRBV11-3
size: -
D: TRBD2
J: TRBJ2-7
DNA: TGTGCCAGCAGCTTAGGCCCGGGGCTAGCGGGAACCTACGAGCAGTACTTC
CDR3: CASSLGPGLAGTYEQYF

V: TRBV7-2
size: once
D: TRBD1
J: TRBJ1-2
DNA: TGTGCCAGCAGCACAGGACAGGTTGGCTATGGCTACACCTTC
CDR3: CASSTGQVGYGYTF

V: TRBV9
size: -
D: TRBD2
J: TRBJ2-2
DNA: TGTGCCAGCAGCGAGCGGGGGGACCCGAACACCGGGGAGCTGTTTTTT
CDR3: CASSERGDPNTGELFF

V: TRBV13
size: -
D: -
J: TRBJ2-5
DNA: TGTGCCAGCACTCGGGGGGCGATCCAAGAGACCCAGTACTTC
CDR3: CASTRGAIQETQYF

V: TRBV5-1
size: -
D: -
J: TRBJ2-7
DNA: TGCGCCAGCAGCTCTGTTGATACTATGGGTAGAAGCTACGAGCAGTACTTC
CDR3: CASSSVDTMGRSYEQYF

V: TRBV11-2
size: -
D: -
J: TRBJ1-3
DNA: TGTGCCAGCAGCTTATCTCGACAGGACACCATATATTTT
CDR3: CASSLSRQDTIYF

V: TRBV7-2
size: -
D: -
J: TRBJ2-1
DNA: TGTGCCAGCAGCTTTTACGGGGGGCTCATCAATGAGCAGTTCTTC
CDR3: CASSFYGGLINEQFF

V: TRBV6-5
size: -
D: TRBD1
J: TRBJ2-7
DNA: TGTGCCAGCAGTTACGCCGGGACAGGGGGCTACGAGCAGTACTTC
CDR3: CASSYAGTGGYEQYF

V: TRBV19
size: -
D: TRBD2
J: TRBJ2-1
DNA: TGTGCCAGTAGTAGGGCGGGGGTATTCAATGAGCAGTTCTTC
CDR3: CASSRAGVFNEQFF

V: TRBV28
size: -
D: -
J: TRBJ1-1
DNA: TGTGCCAGCAGTCCAGCGAACATGAACACTGAAGCTTTCTTT
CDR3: CASSPANMNTEAFF

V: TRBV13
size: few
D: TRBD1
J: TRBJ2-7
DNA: TGTGCCAGCAGCTCCATCCTAACAGGGGGCATCTACGAGCAGTACTTC
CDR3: CASSSILTGGIYEQYF

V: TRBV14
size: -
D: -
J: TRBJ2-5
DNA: TGTGCCAGCAGCCACCCCAGGGGGGAACGAGAGACCCAGTACTTC
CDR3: CASSHPRGERETQYF

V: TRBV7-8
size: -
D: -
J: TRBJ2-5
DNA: TGTGCCAGCAGCTTAGGGACTTGGGTGGAGACCCAGTACTTC
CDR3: CASSLGTWVETQYF

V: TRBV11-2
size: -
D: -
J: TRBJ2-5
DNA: TGTGCCAGCAGCGCGGGGCTTGTAGTGAAAGAGACCCAGTACTTC
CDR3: CASSAGLVVKETQYF

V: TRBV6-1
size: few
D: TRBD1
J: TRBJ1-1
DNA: TGTGCCAGCAGTGCTTGGACAGGGGCGAACACTGAAGCTTTCTTT
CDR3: CASSAWTGANTEAFF

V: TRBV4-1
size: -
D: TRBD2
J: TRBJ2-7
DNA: TGCGCCAGCAGCCAAGTAAAGCGGGGGGGCCAGCCCCGCGAGCAGTACTTC
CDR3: CASSQVKRGGQPREQYF

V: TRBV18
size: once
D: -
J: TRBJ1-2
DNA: TGTGCCAGCTCACCCGGGACAAACTATGGCTACACCTTC
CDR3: CASSPGTNYGYTF

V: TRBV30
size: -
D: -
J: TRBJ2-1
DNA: TGTGCTTCAAGGAAGAGGGATGAGCAGTTCTTC
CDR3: CASRKRDEQFF

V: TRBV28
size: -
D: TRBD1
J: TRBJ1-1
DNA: TGTGCCAGCAGTTCCCTCGACAGGGGTGATTTCTTT
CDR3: CASSSLDRGDFF

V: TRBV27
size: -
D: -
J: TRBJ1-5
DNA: TGTGCCAGCAGACAGGGCTCGACCTTCCAGGGGCCCCAGCATTTT
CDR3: CASRQGSTFQGPQHF

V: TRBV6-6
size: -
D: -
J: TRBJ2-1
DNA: TGTGCCAGCAGTTATAGGGGTGAGAATGAGCAGTTCTTC
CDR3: CASSYRGENEQFF

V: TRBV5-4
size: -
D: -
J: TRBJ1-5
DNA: TGTGCCAGCAGCCTTAATCAGCCCCAGCATTTT
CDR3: CASSLNQPQHF

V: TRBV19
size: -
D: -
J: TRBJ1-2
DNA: TGTGCCACCCTTTCGGGGGAGGGCTACACCTTC
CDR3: CATLSGEGYTF

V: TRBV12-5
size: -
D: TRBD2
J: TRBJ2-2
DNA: TGTGCTAGTGGTCTGCGACTAGCGGGGGGGCGCGGCACCGGGGAGCTGTTTTTT
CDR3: CASGLRLAGGRGTGELFF

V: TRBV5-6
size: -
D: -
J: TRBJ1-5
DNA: TGTGCCAGCAGCTTGTACGGGGGTGAGGGCTACAATCAGCCCCAGCATTTT
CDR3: CASSLYGGEGYNQPQHF

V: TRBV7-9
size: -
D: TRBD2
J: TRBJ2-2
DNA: TGTGCCAGCAGCTTAGGACTAGCGGGACCCGCGAACACCGGGGAGCTGTTTTTT
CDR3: CASSLGLAGPANTGELFF

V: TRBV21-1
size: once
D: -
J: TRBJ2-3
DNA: TGTGCCAGCAGCAGTAAAGATACGCAGTATTTT
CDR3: CASSSKDTQYF